This T cell receptor beta chain was obtained from a study of blood T cell repertoires in COVID-19. Assay used: immunoSEQ multiplex PCR; TCRdb lists only in-frame clones, some missing. The data show roughly 500,000 clones, roughly 88% seen once. V gave up 6 bases and J gave up 3 bases; unmatched junction bases: 10. CDR1 and CDR2 (germline): MNHNY, SVGAGI (reference sequence). The CDR3 contains 16 residues. Sequencing was done on a sample of PBMCs or T cells enriched from blood (not recorded which). The V and J genes are TRBV6-6 and TRBJ1-2, with TRBD1 matching over 10 bases. The TCR comes from a woman in her forties who had recovered from COVID-19. CDR3 protein: CASRTTGTGDDYGYTF. CDR3 nucleotides: TGTGCCAGCAGAACCACAGGGACAGGGGACGACTATGGCTACACCTTC.